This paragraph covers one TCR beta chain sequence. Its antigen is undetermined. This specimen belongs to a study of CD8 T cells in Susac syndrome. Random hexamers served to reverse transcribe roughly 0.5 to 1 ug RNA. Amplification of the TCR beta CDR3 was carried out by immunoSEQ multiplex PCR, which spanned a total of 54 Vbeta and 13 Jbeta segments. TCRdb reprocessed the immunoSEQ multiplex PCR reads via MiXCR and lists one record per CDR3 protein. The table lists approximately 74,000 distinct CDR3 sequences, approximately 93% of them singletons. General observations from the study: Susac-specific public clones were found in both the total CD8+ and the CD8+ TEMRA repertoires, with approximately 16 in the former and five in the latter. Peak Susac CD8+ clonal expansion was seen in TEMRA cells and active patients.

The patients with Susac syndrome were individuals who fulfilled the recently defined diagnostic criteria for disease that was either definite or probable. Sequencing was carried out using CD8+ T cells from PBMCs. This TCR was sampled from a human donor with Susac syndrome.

As DNA, the CDR3 is TGTGCCAGCAGTCCTACCCCTTCGGGGGAGCAGTACTTC. This encodes CASSPTPSGEQYF. This chain connects TRBV7-6 to TRBJ2-7; tentatively, D is TRBD2 (5 bases). Germline CDR1 is SGHVS and CDR2 is FNYEAQ. V shed 6 bases and J shed 7 bases, with 16 bases lying between them. This CDR3 comprises 13 residues.